This passage covers 14 T cell receptor beta chains from one sample sequenced in a study of blood T cell repertoires in COVID-19. Generated by immunoSEQ multiplex PCR, the TCRdb table keeps only in-frame clones and is missing some. The sample shows around 280,000 clones, about 88% of them seen only once. The sequenced material came from peripheral blood. These receptors were taken from a man in his 70s with acute or convalescent COVID-19.

This clone was seen only a few times. This rearrangement joins TRBV4-2 to TRBJ2-1; TRBD2 might be the D (6 bases). The V end lost 5 bases, the J end lost 0 bases, and 14 bases lay between the germline ends. From germline, CDR1 is LGHNA and CDR2 YNFKEQ. The CDR3 contains 16 residues. For the CDR3, the DNA is TGTGCCAGCAGCTCAAACGGGGGAAGCTCCTACAATGAGCAGTTCTTC. It is translated as CASSSNGGSSYNEQFF.

The chain has TRBV7-8 and TRBJ1-2; TRBD1 aligns across 7 bases. This CDR3 comprises 18 residues. The trim removed 2 bases at V and 3 bases at J, leaving 15 bases unmatched. Germline loops: CDR1 SGHVS, CDR2 FQNEAQ. The CDR3 DNA reads TGTGCCAGCAGCTTACTCTCAGGGGGGATCCCTGGCCACTATGGCTACACCTTC. Translated, it gives CASSLLSGGIPGHYGYTF. Full variable domain (missing parts from reference TRBV7-8 and TRBJ1-2): GAGVSQSPRYKVAKRGQDVALRCDPISGHVSLFWYQQALGQGPEFLTYFQNEAQLDKSGLPSDRFFAERPEGSVSTLKIQRTQQEDSAVYLCASSLLSGGIPGHYGYTFGSGTRLTVV.

The V gene is TRBV5-1, the J gene TRBJ1-2; TRBD1 aligns across 8 bases. CDR3 length: 15 residues. CDR1 is SGHRS, CDR2 YFSETQ, per germline. V lost 4 bases to trimming and J lost 7 bases; unmatched junction nucleotides: 12. The CDR3 sequence is CASSPSGQGAGGYTF. Here the CDR3 DNA reads TGCGCCAGCAGCCCATCCGGGCAGGGGGCTGGTGGCTACACCTTC.

The chain combines TRBV20-1 with TRBJ2-3; D gene uncertain. The germline gives CDR1 DFQATT, CDR2 SNEGSKA (reference sequence). The CDR3 covers 12 residues. The germline V and J ends were trimmed by 3 bases and 6 bases, with 10 bases remaining between them. The DNA of the CDR3 is TGCAGTGCTAGTACGAGCCCCGATACGCAGTATTTT. Translated: CSASTSPDTQYF.

As DNA, the CDR3 is TGTGCCAGCAGTTTATCAAAGACAGGTCGGGGCTCCGGGTCGGACTATGGCTACACCTTC. Its protein is CASSLSKTGRGSGSDYGYTF. The rearrangement links TRBV27 to TRBJ1-2, with D possibly being TRBD1 (6 bases). Trimming stripped 0 bases from V and 3 bases from J, with 26 bases between. The length of the CDR3 is 20 residues. CDR1 is MNHEY and CDR2 is SMNVEV in the germline V gene (reference sequence).

The chain uses TRBV6-5 and TRBJ1-5; D may be TRBD1 (5 bases). There are 13 residues in the CDR3. Trimming cost V 6 bases and J 2 bases, with 8 bases left between them. CDR1 and CDR2 (germline): MNHEY, SVGAGI. The CDR3 is CASRLGGNQPQHF. The DNA for the CDR3 is TGTGCCAGCAGGTTAGGGGGCAATCAGCCCCAGCATTTT.

The chain joins TRBV5-1 to TRBJ1-1; TRBD1 matches at 8 bases. The germline gives CDR1 SGHRS, CDR2 YFSETQ. The CDR3 consists of 17 residues. The ends lost 3 bases at V and 0 bases at J; junction bases unmatched: 10. CDR3 in amino acids: CASSYSGTGSMNTEAFF. In DNA, the CDR3 is TGCGCCAGCAGCTACTCCGGGACAGGATCTATGAACACTGAAGCTTTCTTT.

The chain uses TRBV7-2 and TRBJ1-5; D may be TRBD1 (5 bases). CDR3 length: 15 residues. Germline CDR1 is SGHTA and CDR2 is FQGNSA. Trimming cost V 1 base and J 4 bases, with 11 bases left between them. The CDR3: CASSLGSAGNQPQHF. For the CDR3, the DNA is TGTGCCAGCAGCTTAGGGTCGGCAGGGAATCAGCCCCAGCATTTT.

This sequence joins TRBV9 and TRBJ2-7, with D hard to call. This CDR3 is built from 14 residues. Germline CDR1 SGDLS, CDR2 YYNGEE. V was cut by 3 bases and J by 6 bases, with 16 bases left in between. The CDR3 region is CASSASVRPGEQYF. The CDR3 DNA reads TGTGCCAGCAGCGCCTCCGTTCGTCCGGGCGAGCAGTACTTC.

The chain joins TRBV10-3 to TRBJ2-5; 15 bases align to TRBD2. The V and J ends lost 2 bases and 1 base, in that order; junction bases with no gene match: 5. Germline CDR1 and CDR2: ENHRY and SYGVKD. The CDR3 sequence is 18 residues long. CDR3 residues: CAISEHGTSGGIQETQYF. The CDR3 nucleotides read TGTGCCATCAGTGAGCACGGGACTAGCGGGGGGATCCAAGAGACCCAGTACTTC.

V and J are TRBV2 and TRBJ1-1; D might be TRBD1 (5 bases). This CDR3 comprises 13 residues. Between the trimmed V and J ends, which lost 5 bases and 1 base, there was a span of 8 bases. The V gene's germline CDR1 is SNHLY and CDR2 FYNNEI. CDR3 nucleotide sequence: TGTGCCAGCAGTAACCAGGGGAACACTGAAGCTTTCTTT. It codes for CASSNQGNTEAFF.

The rearrangement uses TRBV4-2 and TRBJ1-4; TRBD1 matches 8 bases. CDR1 and CDR2 from the germline V gene are LGHNA and YNFKEQ. The CDR3 consists of 15 residues. The V segment lost 4 bases and the J segment 5 bases; nucleotides outside the gene matches: 6. The CDR3 region has the DNA TGTGCCAGCAGCCGAGACGGGACAGGAAATGAAAAACTGTTTTTT. Protein product: CASSRDGTGNEKLFF.

The V and J genes are TRBV3-1 (or the pseudogene TRBV3-2) and TRBJ1-4; D is unresolved. The germline V gene encodes CDR1 LGHDT and CDR2 YNNKEL (reference sequence). The CDR3 is made up of 15 amino acids. The V end lost 4 bases, the J end lost 5 bases, and 14 bases lay between the germline ends. This CDR3 is CASSPSRGMNEKLFF. The CDR3 coding sequence is TGTGCCAGCAGCCCGTCGCGGGGTATGAATGAAAAACTGTTTTTT.

The chain employs TRBV5-1 and TRBJ2-5; D is possibly TRBD1 (6 bases). The ends were cut back, 2 bases at V and 4 bases at J, with 18 bases in the middle. Germline V CDR1 and CDR2: SGHRS, YFSETQ. The CDR3 spans 16 residues. The CDR3 sequence: CASSLGSTGFGETQYF. In nucleotides, the CDR3 is TGCGCCAGCAGCTTAGGAAGTACAGGGTTCGGAGAGACCCAGTACTTC.